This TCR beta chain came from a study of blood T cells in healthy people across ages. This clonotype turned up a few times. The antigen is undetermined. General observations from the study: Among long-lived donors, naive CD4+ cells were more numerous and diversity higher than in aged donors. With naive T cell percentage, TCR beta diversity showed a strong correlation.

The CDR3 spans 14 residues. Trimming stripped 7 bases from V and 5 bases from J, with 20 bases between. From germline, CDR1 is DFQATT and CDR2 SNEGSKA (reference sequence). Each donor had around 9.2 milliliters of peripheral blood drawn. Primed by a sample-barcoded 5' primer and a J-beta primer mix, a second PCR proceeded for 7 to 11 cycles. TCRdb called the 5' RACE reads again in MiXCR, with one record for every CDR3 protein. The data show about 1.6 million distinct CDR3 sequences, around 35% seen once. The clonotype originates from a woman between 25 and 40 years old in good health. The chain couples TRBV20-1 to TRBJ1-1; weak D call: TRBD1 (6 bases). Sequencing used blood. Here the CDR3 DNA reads TGCAGTGAGCCTATCGGGGGGCCTGGTACTGAAGCTTTCTTT. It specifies CSEPIGGPGTEAFF.